This TCR beta chain derives from a study of Graves' ophthalmopathy and Graves' hyperthyroidism (dated by TCRdb to the late 2010s). Context from the whole study: Peripheral blood was collected at initial diagnosis, before any treatment. Following sampling, methimazole starting at 30 mg daily was administered to hyperthyroidism patients, and high-dose intravenous methylprednisolone was administered to ophthalmopathy patients. For independent validation, a separate cohort was made up of 18 hyperthyroidism patients plus 17 patients who later progressed from hyperthyroidism to ophthalmopathy. In total, 135 blood samples were TCR-sequenced: 43 ophthalmopathy, 80 or so hyperthyroidism and about 17 hyperthyroidism-to-ophthalmopathy patients. To explore V-J signatures that separate ophthalmopathy from hyperthyroidism, a discovery set of approximately 100 patients was enrolled, consisting of approximately 44 with ophthalmopathy and about 60 with stable hyperthyroidism. In six hyperthyroidism patients, the T-cell repertoire of thyroid tissue was compared with the T-cell repertoire of blood. TCR beta repertoire signatures were used to distinguish Graves' ophthalmopathy from Graves' hyperthyroidism and to predict progression to ophthalmopathy. Broad study findings and their caveats: In cross-validation, the 13-signature model distinguished ophthalmopathy from stable hyperthyroidism with just over 85% sensitivity and 81% to 82% specificity, while in the test set the corresponding values were about 80% and 75%. In validation, the model predicted ophthalmopathy progression with 55% to 71% sensitivity and roughly 72% specificity; some 13 predicted patients were CT-confirmed with GO in a median of about 6.1 months. Most of the expanded thyroid clonotypes with a frequency above 0.001 were also detected in blood, and it was suggested that the thyroid immune response may be reflected by blood repertoires. No statistical method was used to set the sample size in advance, and the investigators knew which group each participant was assigned to.

For repertoire sequencing, the TCR beta CDR3 regions were amplified from RNA transcripts. The first round was an RT-PCR using HTBI primers with the Qiagen OneStep RT-PCR kit, and this first round was followed by a second-round multiplex PCR, then size selection and purification. Libraries were sequenced on an Illumina HiSeq2000 using paired-end 100 bp reads. The authors' pipeline ran thus. SOAPnuke was used to process the reads, removing any read that contained adapters or uncalled bases, had a mean Phred below 15, or lacked an exact match to the constant primer or identifier. COPE v1.2.5 was used to merge high-quality paired reads. Each unique nucleotide sequence was treated as a clonotype, and MiTCR v1.1 was used to align the clonotypes to the IMGT TRB V, D and J references. Analysis was restricted to V-J combinations with a frequency above 0.0001, which covered roughly 99% of repertoires. A TCR clonal expansion and chaos score per V-J combination was defined as the ratio of F50 clonal expansion to chaos observed in the TCRdist matrix. Welch's t-statistics and random forest were used to narrow the features down to around twelve V-J combinations, which were then fed into a naive Bayes classifier. The Morisita-Horn index was used to measure how similar the thyroid and blood repertoires were. TCRdb took the public reads, trimmed them with fastp at Q25, ran MiXCR for clone calling and kept in-frame beta chains. CDR3 protein sequences are deduplicated, and each keeps its most common genes and DNA. For this entry, the V and J calls and clone size follow TCRdb and not the study's own pipeline. The sample yields about 39,000 distinct CDR3 sequences; 50% were counted once. Of the sample, about 25% is held by the ten largest clones.

At least ten counts were recorded for this clonotype. Its antigen is not yet known. Within one base of it there is no much larger clone, and no base qualities were kept. In the germline V gene, CDR1 corresponds to SGHTS and CDR2 to YDEGEE. Deletion took 1 base off V and 1 base off J, with a span of 9 bases between the germline ends. The CDR3 starts with the cysteine, ends with the phenylalanine, and has 14 residues. Here the CDR3 DNA is all that survives: 42 bases in frame from base 1. Hyperthyroidism was considered stable if no progression to ophthalmopathy occurred within 18 months of follow-up. Patients with hyperthyroidism were aged 18 to 65 years, had been newly diagnosed, and had a disease duration of less than 2 months. Anyone with other autoimmune diseases, uncontrolled infections, pregnancy or lactation was excluded from the study. Clinical symptoms, serum thyroxine, TRAb, thyroid ultrasound and orbital computed tomography formed the basis of the diagnosis. Using Ficoll-Paque density gradient centrifugation, PBMCs were isolated from 8.5 to 10 ml of fresh peripheral blood. Total RNA was extracted using Trizol reagent, and RNA quality was checked on an Agilent 2100 Bioanalyzer.

Specimen: peripheral blood. The sequence derives from an adult woman with stable Graves' hyperthyroidism. The V gene is TRBV5-8 and the J gene is TRBJ2-7, with the D gene call left open. The nucleotides are TGTGCCAGCAGCTTGTATCGGGCTTCCTACGAGCAGTACTTC. Its translation is CASSLYRASYEQYF.